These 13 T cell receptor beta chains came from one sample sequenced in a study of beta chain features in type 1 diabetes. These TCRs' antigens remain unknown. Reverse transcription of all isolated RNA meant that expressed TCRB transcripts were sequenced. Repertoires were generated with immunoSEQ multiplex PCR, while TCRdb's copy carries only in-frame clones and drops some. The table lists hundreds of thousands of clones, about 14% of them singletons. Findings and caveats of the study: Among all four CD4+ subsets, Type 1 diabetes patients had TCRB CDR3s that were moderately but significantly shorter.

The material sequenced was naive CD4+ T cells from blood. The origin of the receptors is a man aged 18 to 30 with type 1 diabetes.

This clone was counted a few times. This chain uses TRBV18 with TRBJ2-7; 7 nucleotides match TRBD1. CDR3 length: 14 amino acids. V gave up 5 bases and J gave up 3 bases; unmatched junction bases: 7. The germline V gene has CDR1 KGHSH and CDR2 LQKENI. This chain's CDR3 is CASSAWDSDYEQYF. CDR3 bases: TGTGCCAGCTCAGCCTGGGACAGCGACTACGAGCAGTACTTC.

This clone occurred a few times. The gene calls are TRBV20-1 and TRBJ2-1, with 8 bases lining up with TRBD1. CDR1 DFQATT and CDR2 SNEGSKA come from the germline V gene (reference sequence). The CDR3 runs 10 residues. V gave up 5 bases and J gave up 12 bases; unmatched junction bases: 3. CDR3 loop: CSAPDRGQFF. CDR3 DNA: TGCAGTGCTCCAGACAGGGGGCAGTTCTTC.

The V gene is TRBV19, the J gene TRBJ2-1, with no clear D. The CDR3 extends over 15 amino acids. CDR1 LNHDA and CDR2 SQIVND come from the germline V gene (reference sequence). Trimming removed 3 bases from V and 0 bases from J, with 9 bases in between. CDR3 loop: CASSILGSSYNEQFF. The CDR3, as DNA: TGTGCCAGTAGTATCTTGGGTAGCTCCTACAATGAGCAGTTCTTC.

CDR3 sequence reads: CASSLGRGYGYTF. The CDR3 bases are TGTGCCAGCAGCTTAGGCAGGGGGTATGGCTACACCTTC. The rearrangement links TRBV7-2 to TRBJ1-2, with 7 bases matching TRBD1. The CDR3 covers 13 residues. The V segment lost 1 base and the J segment 5 bases; nucleotides outside the gene matches: 1. Germline CDR1 SGHTA, CDR2 FQGNSA.

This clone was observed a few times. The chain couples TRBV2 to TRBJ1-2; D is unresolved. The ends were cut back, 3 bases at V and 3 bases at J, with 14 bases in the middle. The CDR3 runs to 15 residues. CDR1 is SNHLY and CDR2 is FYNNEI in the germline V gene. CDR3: CASSETTRLYYGYTF. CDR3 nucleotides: TGTGCCAGCAGTGAGACGACAAGATTATACTATGGCTACACCTTC.

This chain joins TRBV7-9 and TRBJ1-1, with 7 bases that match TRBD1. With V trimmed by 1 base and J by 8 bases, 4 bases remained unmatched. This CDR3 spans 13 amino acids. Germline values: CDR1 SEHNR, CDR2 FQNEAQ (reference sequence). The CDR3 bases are TGTGCCAGCAGCTTAGGTAGCAGGGGGGAAGCTTTCTTT. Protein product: CASSLGSRGEAFF.

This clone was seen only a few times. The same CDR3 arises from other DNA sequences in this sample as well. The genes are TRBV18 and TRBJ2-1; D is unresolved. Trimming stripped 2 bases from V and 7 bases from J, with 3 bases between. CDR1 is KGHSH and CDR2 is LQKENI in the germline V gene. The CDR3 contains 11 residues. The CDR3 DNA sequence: TGTGCCAGCTCACCAGGGAATGAGCAGTTCTTC. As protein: CASSPGNEQFF.

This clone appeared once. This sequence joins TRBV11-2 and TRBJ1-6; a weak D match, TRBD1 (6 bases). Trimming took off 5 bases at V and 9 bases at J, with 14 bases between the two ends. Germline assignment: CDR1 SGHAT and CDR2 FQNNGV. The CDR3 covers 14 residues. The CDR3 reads CASSNRVGGSPLHF. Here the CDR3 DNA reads TGTGCCAGCAGCAACAGGGTCGGTGGTTCACCCCTCCACTTT.

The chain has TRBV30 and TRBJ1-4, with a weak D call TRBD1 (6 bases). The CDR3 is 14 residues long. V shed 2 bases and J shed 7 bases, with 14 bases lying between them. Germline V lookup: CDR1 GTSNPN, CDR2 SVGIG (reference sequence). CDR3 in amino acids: CAWSRGTGSEKLFF. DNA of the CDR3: TGTGCCTGGAGTCGGGGTACAGGGTCTGAAAAACTGTTTTTT.

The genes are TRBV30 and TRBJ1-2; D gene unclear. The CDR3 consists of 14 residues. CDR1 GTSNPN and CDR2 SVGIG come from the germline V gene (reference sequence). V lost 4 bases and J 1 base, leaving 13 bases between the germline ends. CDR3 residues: CAWNLDGYNYGYTF. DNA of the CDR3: TGTGCCTGGAACCTGGACGGTTATAACTATGGCTACACCTTC.

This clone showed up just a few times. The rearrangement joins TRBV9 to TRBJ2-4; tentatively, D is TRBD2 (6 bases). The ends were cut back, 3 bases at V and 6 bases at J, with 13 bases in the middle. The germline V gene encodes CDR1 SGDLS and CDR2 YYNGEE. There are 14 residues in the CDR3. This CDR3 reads CASSAPGGINIQYF. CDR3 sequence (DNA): TGTGCCAGCAGCGCCCCCGGGGGTATAAACATTCAGTACTTC.

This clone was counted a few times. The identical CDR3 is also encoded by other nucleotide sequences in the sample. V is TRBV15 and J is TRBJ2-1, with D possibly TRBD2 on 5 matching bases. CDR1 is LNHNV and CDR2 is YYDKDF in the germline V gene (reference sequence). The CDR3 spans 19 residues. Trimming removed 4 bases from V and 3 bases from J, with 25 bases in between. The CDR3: CATSTPSYRTRRFYNEQFF. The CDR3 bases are TGTGCCACCAGCACTCCCTCGTACCGAACTAGGCGGTTCTACAATGAGCAGTTCTTC.

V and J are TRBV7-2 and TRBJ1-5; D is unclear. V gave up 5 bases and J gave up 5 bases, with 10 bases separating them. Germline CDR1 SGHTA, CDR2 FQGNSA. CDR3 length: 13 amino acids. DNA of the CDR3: TGTGCCAGCAGCCCGGGGTCTCATCAGCCCCAGCATTTT. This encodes CASSPGSHQPQHF.